Sequencing of this T cell receptor (beta chain) was carried out in a study of blood T cell repertoires in COVID-19. Study overall: Spain, Italy and the United States supplied samples that represented acute and convalescent COVID-19.

Measured with immunoSEQ multiplex PCR; TCRdb has only the in-frame clones, and not every one. Here the sample spans about 220,000 clones, 65% to 85% being singletons. The CDR3 runs to 14 residues. The germline V gene encodes CDR1 SGHRS and CDR2 YFSETQ. The germline V and J ends were trimmed by 4 bases and 4 bases, with 13 bases remaining between them. The J gene is TRBJ2-3, the V gene TRBV5-1; tentative D call: TRBD2 (5 bases). The clonotype was recovered from a woman aged 55 to 70 who had recovered from COVID-19. The material sequenced was PBMCs or T cells enriched from blood (not recorded which). The CDR3 reads CASSTSSSADTQYF. In DNA, the CDR3 is TGCGCCAGCAGCACGTCTAGCAGCGCAGATACGCAGTATTTT.